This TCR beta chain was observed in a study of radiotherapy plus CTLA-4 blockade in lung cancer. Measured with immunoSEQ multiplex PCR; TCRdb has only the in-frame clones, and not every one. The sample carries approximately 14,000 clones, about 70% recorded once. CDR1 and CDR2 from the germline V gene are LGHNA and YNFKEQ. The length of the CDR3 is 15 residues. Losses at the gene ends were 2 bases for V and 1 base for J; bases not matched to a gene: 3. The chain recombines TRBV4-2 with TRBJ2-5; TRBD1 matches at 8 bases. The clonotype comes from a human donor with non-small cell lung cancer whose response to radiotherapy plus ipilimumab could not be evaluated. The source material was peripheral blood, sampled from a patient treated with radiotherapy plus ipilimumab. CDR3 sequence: CASSQTGQGQETQYF. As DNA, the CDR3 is TGTGCCAGCAGCCAAACCGGACAGGGCCAAGAGACCCAGTACTTC.